The sequence of this T cell receptor (beta chain) was determined in a study of blood T cell repertoires in COVID-19. At the level of the study: Italy, Spain and the United States were the sources of the convalescent and acute COVID-19 samples. In each case, the material was cDNA or gDNA derived from T cells, B-cell-depleted T cells, or PBMCs.

The CDR3 is 14 residues long. V was shortened by 3 bases and J by 5 bases, with 11 bases between the two germline ends. Germline CDR1 is LNHDA and CDR2 is SQIVND (reference sequence). Sequencing used immunoSEQ multiplex PCR; TCRdb keeps in-frame clones, though not all of them. Of 73,000 or so clones in the sample, 73% were seen once. The sample taken for sequencing was peripheral blood. This TCR came from a man aged 60 to 69 with acute or convalescent COVID-19. This chain connects TRBV19 to TRBJ2-1; no clear D. CDR3 amino acids: CASSMMIGNNEQFF. CDR3 nucleotide sequence: TGTGCCAGTAGTATGATGATCGGTAACAATGAGCAGTTCTTC.